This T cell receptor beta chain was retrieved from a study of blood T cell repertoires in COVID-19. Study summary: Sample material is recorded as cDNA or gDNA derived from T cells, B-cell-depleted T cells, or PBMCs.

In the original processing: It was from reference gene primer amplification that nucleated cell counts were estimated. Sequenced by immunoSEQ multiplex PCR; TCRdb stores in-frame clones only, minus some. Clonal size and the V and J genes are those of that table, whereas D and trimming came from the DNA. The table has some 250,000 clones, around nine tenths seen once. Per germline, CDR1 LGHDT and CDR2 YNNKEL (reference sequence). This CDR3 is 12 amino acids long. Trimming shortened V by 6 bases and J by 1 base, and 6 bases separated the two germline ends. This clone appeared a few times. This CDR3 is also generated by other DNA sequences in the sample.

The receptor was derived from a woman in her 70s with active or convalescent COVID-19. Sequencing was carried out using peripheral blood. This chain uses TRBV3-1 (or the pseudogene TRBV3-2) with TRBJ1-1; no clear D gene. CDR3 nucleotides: TGTGCCAGCAGGGGCCGGAACACTGAAGCTTTCTTT. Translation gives CASRGRNTEAFF.